This T cell receptor beta chain originates from a study of T cell responses to AZD1222 COVID-19 vaccine. Study-wide results and caveats: A mostly white British donor set with more females was recruited, and clonal diversity was possibly underestimated. Baseline seropositivity characterized only a handful of AZD1222 recipients. Reports say nearly half of spike-specific TCRs go after unmutated variant regions.

With 0 bases clipped from V and 8 bases from J, the junction kept 8 bases outside the gene matches. CDR3 length: 15 residues. Germline CDR1 reads SGHRS; CDR2 reads YFSETQ. About this clone: Its antigen remains unknown.

Some clones are missing from TCRdb's copy, which holds only in-frame ones; the method was immunoSEQ multiplex PCR. The table lists around 150,000 clones, around 90% of them singletons, with approximately 3.6% in the top ten. Sequencing was performed on peripheral blood, taken 28 days after the second AZD1222 dose. The chain employs TRBV5-1 and TRBJ1-2; 9 bases match TRBD1. The source of this sequence is an adult who received the AZD1222 COVID-19 vaccine. CDR3 coding DNA: TGCGCCAGCAGCTTGGAGCCACAGGGGGCAAGCGGCTACACCTTC. Its protein product is CASSLEPQGASGYTF.